A single sample is the source of the 26 T cell receptor beta chains below, sequenced in a study of neurological immune-mediated disorders. TCRdb itself ran the 5' RACE reads through MiXCR, one entry per CDR3 protein. The top ten clones hold 20% to 25% of a sample with about 17,000 distinct CDR3 sequences, 3% to 4.5% of them seen once. The specimen was CD8+ T cells from blood. The receptors shown here come from a woman aged 40 to 55 in good health.

This clonotype has at least ten counts. The chain employs TRBV28 and TRBJ1-2, with 8 nucleotides matching TRBD1. The CDR3 spans 15 residues. Germline V gene data show CDR1 as MDHEN and CDR2 as SYDVKM. J was trimmed by 6 bases and V by 2 bases; bases with no gene match: 8. CDR3 protein: CASSLIGTGVNGYTF. CDR3 nucleotide sequence: TGTGCCAGCAGTTTAATCGGGACAGGAGTTAATGGCTACACCTTC.

There are many counts of this clonotype. The chain joins TRBV12-3 or TRBV12-4 to TRBJ2-7; TRBD1 might be the D (6 bases). Deletions cut 2 bases from V and 0 bases from J, with 11 bases between. The CDR3 has 15 residues. In nucleotides, the CDR3 is TGTGCCAGCAGTTTAAGGGACACTCTCTCCTACGAGCAGTACTTC. This gives the protein CASSLRDTLSYEQYF.

This clonotype was detected a few times. The rearrangement links TRBV27 to TRBJ1-6; 7 nucleotides line up with TRBD1. This CDR3 comprises 14 residues. V lost 7 bases to trimming and J lost 5 bases; unmatched junction nucleotides: 5. CDR1 and CDR2 (germline): MNHEY, SMNVEV (reference sequence). In DNA form, the CDR3 reads TGTGCCAGCAAACGACAGGGTGATAATTCACCCCTCCACTTT. Translating gives CASKRQGDNSPLHF.

This clonotype was picked up many times. The rearrangement uses TRBV3-1 and TRBJ2-7, with 9 bases fitting TRBD1. The trim removed 2 bases at V and 7 bases at J, leaving 6 bases unmatched. CDR1 and CDR2 (germline): LGHDT, YNNKEL (reference sequence). The CDR3 has 14 residues. Here the CDR3 reads CASSQQQGAGEQYF. The CDR3 DNA reads as TGTGCCAGCAGCCAACAACAGGGGGCGGGGGAGCAGTACTTC.

This clonotype has at least ten counts. V usage is TRBV7-8 and J usage is TRBJ1-1, with 7 nucleotides matching TRBD1. Losses at the gene ends were 5 bases for V and 2 bases for J; bases not matched to a gene: 5. The CDR3 totals 14 residues. Germline lookup yields CDR1 SGHVS and CDR2 FQNEAQ. Here the CDR3 reads CASSQGVTNTEAFF. The CDR3 DNA is TGTGCCAGCAGCCAGGGGGTTACTAACACTGAAGCTTTCTTT. Variable domain in full (rest from reference TRBV7-8 and TRBJ1-1): GAGVSQSPRYKVAKRGQDVALRCDPISGHVSLFWYQQALGQGPEFLTYFQNEAQLDKSGLPSDRFFAERPEGSVSTLKIQRTQQEDSAVYLCASSQGVTNTEAFFGQGTRLTVV.

This clonotype was observed at least ten times. The chain joins TRBV20-1 to TRBJ1-1; D not certain. The CDR3 sequence is 15 residues long. Germline assignment: CDR1 DFQATT and CDR2 SNEGSKA (reference sequence). V lost 4 bases and J lost 0, with 15 bases in between. DNA for the CDR3: TGCAGTGCTAAACCTCGGAGGCAGCTGAACACTGAAGCTTTCTTT. As protein: CSAKPRRQLNTEAFF.

Sample share makes this clonotype medium-sized. The rearrangement links TRBV6-1 to TRBJ1-3; D gene unclear. The CDR3 is 15 amino acids. Germline-derived CDR1 and CDR2 are MNHNS and SASEGT. Trimming pared 2 bases from V and 4 bases from J, leaving 12 bases between. The DNA of the CDR3 is TGTGCCAGCAGTGAAAAGGAGGGTGAAGGAAACACCATATATTTT. Protein product: CASSEKEGEGNTIYF.

By share, this clonotype counts as medium-sized. J is TRBJ2-7 and V is TRBV6-6, with D unresolved. The CDR3 consists of 13 residues. Looked up from germline, CDR1 is MNHNY and CDR2 is SVGAGI (reference sequence). Between the trimmed V and J ends, which lost 0 bases and 2 bases, there was a span of 5 bases. CDR3 sequence (DNA): TGTGCCAGCAGTTACTCGAGAGCCTACGAGCAGTACTTC. Its protein product is CASSYSRAYEQYF.

This clonotype has at least ten counts. The CDR3 bases are TGTGCCAGCAGCCAAGATCGAACAGATACGCAGTATTTT. This codes for CASSQDRTDTQYF. The rearrangement joins TRBV3-1 to TRBJ2-3; D call uncertain. Germline CDR1 is LGHDT and CDR2 is YNNKEL (reference sequence). The CDR3 length is 13 residues. V dropped 0 bases and J dropped 3 bases, with 4 bases sitting between them.

This clonotype was counted many times. CDR3 amino acids: CSARDPARDYNEQFF. The CDR3, as DNA: TGCAGTGCTAGAGATCCTGCGCGGGACTACAATGAGCAGTTCTTC. The genes are TRBV20-1 and TRBJ2-1; D perhaps matches TRBD2 (6 bases). The CDR3 has 15 amino acids. The V end was cut by 0 bases, the J end by 3 bases, with 12 bases between. Germline assignment: CDR1 DFQATT and CDR2 SNEGSKA (reference sequence).

This clonotype is termed medium-sized. This sequence joins TRBV5-6 and TRBJ2-7; 11 bases fit TRBD2. V trimming: 4 bases; J trimming: 3 bases; junction bases outside the gene matches: 3. The CDR3 has 14 amino acids. Germline CDR1 reads SGHDT; CDR2 reads YYEEEE. CDR3 in DNA: TGTGCCAGCAGCCCTACTAGCGGGAGCTACGAGCAGTACTTC. Amino acids: CASSPTSGSYEQYF.

V is TRBV4-1 and J is TRBJ2-7, with D possibly matching TRBD2 (5 bases). Germline V gives CDR1 MGHRA, CDR2 YSYEKL. The V and J ends lost 3 bases and 4 bases respectively, with 7 bases between them. CDR3 length: 12 amino acids. The CDR3 region has the DNA TGCGCCAGCAGCCAGGGAGCATACGAGCAGTACTTC. This encodes CASSQGAYEQYF.

The sample holds many counts of this clonotype. J is TRBJ1-4 and V is TRBV29-1; no definite D call. V lost 7 bases and J 8 bases, leaving 8 bases between the germline ends. Germline CDR1 reads SQVTM; CDR2 reads ANQGSEA. CDR3 length: 10 amino acids. CDR3 bases: TGCAGCGGGTTCTCGGAAAAACTGTTTTTT. Protein sequence: CSGFSEKLFF.

This clonotype was seen only a few times. V usage is TRBV7-2 and J usage is TRBJ1-5; D remains ambiguous. Germline V gene data show CDR1 as SGHTA and CDR2 as FQGNSA. The ends were cut back, 0 bases at V and 3 bases at J, with 9 bases in the middle. The CDR3 consists of 15 residues. This CDR3 is CASSLASGLNQPQHF. The DNA for the CDR3 is TGTGCCAGCAGCTTAGCGTCAGGTCTCAATCAGCCCCAGCATTTT.

This clonotype occurred many times. The rearrangement uses TRBV4-1 and TRBJ2-5, with D hard to call. With 3 bases removed from V and 5 bases from J, the gap between germline ends came to 13 bases. CDR3 length equals 14 residues. Germline values: CDR1 MGHRA, CDR2 YSYEKL. Here the CDR3 DNA reads TGCGCCAGCAGCCAGTGGCAGGTTGAGGAGACCCAGTACTTC. It yields the protein CASSQWQVEETQYF.

The sample holds many counts of this clonotype. J is TRBJ1-1 and V is TRBV5-1; D is unclear. The CDR3 extends over 12 amino acids. The V gene's germline CDR1 is SGHRS and CDR2 YFSETQ. Trimming cost V 6 bases and J 1 base, with 7 bases left between them. The CDR3 DNA reads TGCGCCAGCATGATGAGGAACACTGAAGCTTTCTTT. It yields the protein CASMMRNTEAFF.

This clonotype was counted ten times or more. This chain joins TRBV6-2 or TRBV6-3 and TRBJ1-2, with D perhaps matching TRBD1 (6 bases). Between the trimmed V and J ends, which lost 2 bases and 0 bases, there was a span of 16 bases. Germline V lookup: CDR1 MNHEY, CDR2 SVGEGT. This CDR3 is built from 17 residues. Here the CDR3 reads CASSYEGQPGPNYGYTF. The CDR3 DNA follows: TGTGCCAGCAGTTACGAGGGACAACCAGGTCCTAACTATGGCTACACCTTC.

This clonotype was counted ten times or more. The chain couples TRBV3-1 to TRBJ2-3; TRBD1 matches 9 bases. The CDR3 covers 17 residues. Germline CDR1 LGHDT, CDR2 YNNKEL (reference sequence). The V segment lost 3 bases and the J segment 2 bases; nucleotides outside the gene matches: 9. The chain's CDR3 is CASSQFGTGGITDTQYF. CDR3 coding DNA: TGTGCCAGCAGCCAGTTCGGCACAGGGGGCATCACAGATACGCAGTATTTT.

This clonotype was recorded at least ten times. The CDR3 nucleotides read TGTGCCAGCAGCGTATTCGGGACTAGCGGATATAATGAGCAGTTCTTC. Amino acids: CASSVFGTSGYNEQFF. The rearrangement joins TRBV9 to TRBJ2-1; 11 nucleotides match TRBD2. This CDR3 spans 16 amino acids. Trimming cost V 1 base and J 7 bases; bases outside gene matches: 7. CDR1 SGDLS and CDR2 YYNGEE come from the germline V gene.

The chain links TRBV10-2 to TRBJ2-7; D is unclear. CDR1 is WSHSY, CDR2 SAAADI, per germline. V was cut by 4 bases and J by 3 bases, with 10 bases left in between. CDR3 length: 13 residues. Here the CDR3 reads CASSGQSLYEQYF. The CDR3 nucleotides read TGCGCCAGCAGTGGCCAGTCTCTCTACGAGCAGTACTTC.

This clonotype was detected ten times or more. This sequence joins TRBV20-1 and TRBJ1-3; TRBD1 matches 9 bases. V was pared by 5 bases and J by 7 bases, with 9 bases of the junction left unmatched. The CDR3 has 14 residues. CDR1 and CDR2 from the germline V gene are DFQATT and SNEGSKA (reference sequence). CDR3 residues: CSAQKGTGSNTIYF. The CDR3 region has the DNA TGCAGTGCTCAGAAAGGGACAGGGTCTAACACCATATATTTT.

This clonotype has ten or more counts. The rearrangement joins TRBV15 to TRBJ2-2; tentative D call: TRBD2 (6 bases). V lost 1 base to trimming and J lost 6 bases, with 6 bases between them. Germline V gene lookup returns CDR1 LNHNV and CDR2 YYDKDF (reference sequence). The CDR3 is made up of 13 amino acids. Here the CDR3 reads CATSRGRAGELFF. The CDR3 region has the DNA TGTGCCACCAGCAGAGGGAGGGCCGGGGAGCTGTTTTTT.

This clonotype was seen at least ten times. The genes are TRBV28 and TRBJ2-7; D unresolved. Germline CDR1 and CDR2: MDHEN and SYDVKM. The CDR3 is 10 residues long. Trimming cost V 5 bases and J 4 bases, with 3 bases left between them. CDR3 region: CASSRYEQYF. In DNA, the CDR3 is TGTGCCAGCAGTCGGTACGAGCAGTACTTC.

This clonotype showed up many times. The chain uses TRBV2 and TRBJ2-7, with D maybe TRBD1 (5 bases). The CDR3 contains 15 residues. The germline V and J ends were trimmed by 6 bases and 3 bases, with 18 bases remaining between them. Germline CDR1 reads SNHLY; CDR2 reads FYNNEI. The CDR3 sequence is CASRRGSTLSYEQYF. In DNA, the CDR3 is TGTGCCAGCAGAAGGGGATCCACCCTGAGCTACGAGCAGTACTTC. Full variable domain (rest looked up from reference TRBV2 and TRBJ2-7): EPEVTQTPSHQVTQMGQEVILRCVPISNHLYFYWYRQILGQKVEFLVSFYNNEISEKSEIFDDQFSVERPDGSNFTLKIRSTKLEDSAMYFCASRRGSTLSYEQYFGPGTRLTVT.

At least ten counts were recorded for this clonotype. This chain links TRBV5-1 with TRBJ2-7, with D tentatively TRBD1 (6 bases). The CDR3 extends over 14 amino acids. CDR1 and CDR2 from the germline V gene are SGHRS and YFSETQ. V was pared by 5 bases and J by 5 bases, with 17 bases between. CDR3 residues: CASRPARGYHEQYF. The CDR3 bases are TGCGCCAGCAGACCGGCCAGGGGTTACCACGAGCAGTACTTC.

There are many counts of this clonotype. CDR3 region: CASSLVVGRATDTQYF. The CDR3 nucleotides are TGTGCCAGCAGCTTAGTCGTCGGGAGGGCCACAGATACGCAGTATTTT. V gene TRBV11-2 combines with J gene TRBJ2-3, with 8 bases that match TRBD2. Trimming took 1 base from V and 2 from J; bases not matched to a gene: 5. The CDR3 runs 16 residues. CDR1 and CDR2 from the germline V gene are SGHAT and FQNNGV.